Many counts were recorded for the clone carrying this T cell receptor beta chain. Its antigen is unknown. The library attached unique molecular identifiers to individual cDNA molecules. TCRdb passed the RACE reads through MiXCR, listing each CDR3 protein once. The sample has about 400,000 distinct CDR3 sequences; about 6% are singletons. This sample is part of a study of human T cells and chemical hapten exposure. About the study: There were per-sample TCR yield variations, arising mainly from small pooled library volume differences. Findings and limits, study-wide: Significantly more large CDR3 similarity clusters arose among expanded TCRs than among controls.

Time point defined: patch test 2, 6 weeks after DPC sensitization. Described treatment: therapeutic diphenylcyclopropenone sensitization with weekly scalp DPC. Participating donors were patients with alopecia, aged 18 to 70 years, considered appropriate candidates for DPC. Deletions cut 0 bases from V and 10 bases from J, with 7 bases between. The CDR3 runs 11 residues. Germline CDR1 and CDR2: SGHRS and YFSETQ. The chain uses TRBV5-1 and TRBJ1-1, with D perhaps matching TRBD1 (5 bases). The receptor's source is a woman under 30 with alopecia areata. Some clones in this sample may be carry-over from other donors' samples. The input for sequencing was whole blood, taken in connection with sensitization to the hapten diphenylcyclopropenone (DPC). The CDR3 loop reads CASSLGDLAFF. CDR3 DNA sequence: TGCGCCAGCAGCTTGGGGGACCTAGCTTTCTTT.